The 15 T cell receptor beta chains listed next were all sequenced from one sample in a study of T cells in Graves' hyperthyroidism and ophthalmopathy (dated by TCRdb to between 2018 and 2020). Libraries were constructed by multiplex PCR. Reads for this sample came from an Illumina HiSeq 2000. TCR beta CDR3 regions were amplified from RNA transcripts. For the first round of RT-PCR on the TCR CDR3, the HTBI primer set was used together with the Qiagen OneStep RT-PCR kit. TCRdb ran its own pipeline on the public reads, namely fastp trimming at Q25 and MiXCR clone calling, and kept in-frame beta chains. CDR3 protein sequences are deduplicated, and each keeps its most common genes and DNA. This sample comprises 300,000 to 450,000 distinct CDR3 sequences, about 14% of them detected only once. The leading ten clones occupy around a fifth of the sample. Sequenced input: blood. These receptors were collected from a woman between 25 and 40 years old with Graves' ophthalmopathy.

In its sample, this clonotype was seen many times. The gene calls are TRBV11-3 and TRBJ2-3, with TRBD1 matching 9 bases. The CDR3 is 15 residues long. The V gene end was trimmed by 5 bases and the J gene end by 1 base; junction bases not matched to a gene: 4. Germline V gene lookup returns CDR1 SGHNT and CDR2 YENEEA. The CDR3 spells CASSATGGGTDTQYF. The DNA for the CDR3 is TGTGCCAGCAGCGCAACAGGGGGCGGCACAGATACGCAGTATTTT.

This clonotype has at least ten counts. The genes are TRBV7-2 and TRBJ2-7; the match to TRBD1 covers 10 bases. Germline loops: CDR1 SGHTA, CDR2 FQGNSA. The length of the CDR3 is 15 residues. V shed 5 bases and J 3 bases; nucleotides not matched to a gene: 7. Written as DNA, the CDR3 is TGTGCCAGCAGCCGGACAGGGGGAAAGGGCTACGAGCAGTACTTC. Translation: CASSRTGGKGYEQYF.

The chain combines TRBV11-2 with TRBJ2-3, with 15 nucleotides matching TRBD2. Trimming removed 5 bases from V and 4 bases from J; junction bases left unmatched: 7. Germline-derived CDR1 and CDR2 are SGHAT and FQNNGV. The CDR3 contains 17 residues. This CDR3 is CASSPTGLAGGADTQYF. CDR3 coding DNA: TGTGCCAGCAGCCCAACCGGACTAGCGGGGGGGGCAGATACGCAGTATTTT.

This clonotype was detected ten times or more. Here the CDR3 DNA reads TGTGCCAGCGGGGCACGGGGGGCCAAAAACATTCAGTACTTC. Translating it yields CASGARGAKNIQYF. V is TRBV11-2 and J is TRBJ2-4; TRBD2 is a possible D gene (6 bases). V was trimmed by 8 bases and J by 1 base, leaving 12 bases between them. The CDR3 is made up of 14 amino acids. From germline, CDR1 is SGHAT and CDR2 FQNNGV.

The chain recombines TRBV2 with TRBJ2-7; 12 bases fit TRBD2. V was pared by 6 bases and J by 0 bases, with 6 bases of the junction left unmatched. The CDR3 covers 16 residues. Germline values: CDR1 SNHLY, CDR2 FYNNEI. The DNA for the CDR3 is TGTGCCAGCAGCGGACCTAGCGGGAGGGTCTCCTACGAGCAGTACTTC. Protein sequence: CASSGPSGRVSYEQYF.

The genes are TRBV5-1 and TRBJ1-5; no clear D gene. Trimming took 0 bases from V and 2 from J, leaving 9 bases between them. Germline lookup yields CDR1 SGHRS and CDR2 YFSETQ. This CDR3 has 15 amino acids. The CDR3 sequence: CASSLEDSRNQPQHF. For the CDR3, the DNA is TGCGCCAGCAGCTTGGAAGATAGCCGCAATCAGCCCCAGCATTTT.

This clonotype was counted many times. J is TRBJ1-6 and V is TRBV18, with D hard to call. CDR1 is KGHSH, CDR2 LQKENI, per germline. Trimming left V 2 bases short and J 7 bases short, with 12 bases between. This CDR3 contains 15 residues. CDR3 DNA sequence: TGTGCCAGCTCACCAGAATGGGTGGGCAATTCACCCCTCCACTTT. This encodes CASSPEWVGNSPLHF. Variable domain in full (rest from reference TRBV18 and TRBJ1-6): NAGVMQNPRHLVRRRGQEARLRCSPMKGHSHVYWYRQLPEEGLKFMVYLQKENIIDESGMPKERFSAEFPKEGPSILRIQQVVRGDSAAYFCASSPEWVGNSPLHFGNGTRLTVT.

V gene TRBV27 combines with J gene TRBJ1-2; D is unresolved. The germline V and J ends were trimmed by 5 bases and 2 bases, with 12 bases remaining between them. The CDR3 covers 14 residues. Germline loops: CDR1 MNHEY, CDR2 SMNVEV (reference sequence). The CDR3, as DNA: TGTGCCAGCAGTGATTTGGAAGGGAACTATGGCTACACCTTC. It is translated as CASSDLEGNYGYTF.

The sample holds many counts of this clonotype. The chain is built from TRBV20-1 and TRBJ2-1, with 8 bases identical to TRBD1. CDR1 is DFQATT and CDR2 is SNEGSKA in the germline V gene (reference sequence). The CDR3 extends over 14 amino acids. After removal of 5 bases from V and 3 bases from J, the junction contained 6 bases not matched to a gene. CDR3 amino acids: CSADQGADYNEQFF. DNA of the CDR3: TGCAGTGCTGACCAGGGGGCGGACTACAATGAGCAGTTCTTC.

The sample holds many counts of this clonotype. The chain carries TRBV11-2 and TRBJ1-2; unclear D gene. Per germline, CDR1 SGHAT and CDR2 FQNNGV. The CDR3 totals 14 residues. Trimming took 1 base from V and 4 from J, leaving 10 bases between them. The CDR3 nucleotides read TGTGCCAGCAGCTTAGGACTACAAGGCTATGGCTACACCTTC. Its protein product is CASSLGLQGYGYTF.

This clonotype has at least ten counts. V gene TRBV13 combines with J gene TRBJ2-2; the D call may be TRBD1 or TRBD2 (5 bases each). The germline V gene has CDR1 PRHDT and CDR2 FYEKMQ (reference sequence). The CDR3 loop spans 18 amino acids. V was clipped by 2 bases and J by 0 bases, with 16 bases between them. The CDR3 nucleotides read TGTGCCAGCAGCTTAAGACCGGGGCAGGTTGCGAACACCGGGGAGCTGTTTTTT. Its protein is CASSLRPGQVANTGELFF. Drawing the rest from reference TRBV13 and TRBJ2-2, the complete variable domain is AAGVIQSPRHLIKEKRETATLKCYPIPRHDTVYWYQQGPGQDPQFLISFYEKMQSDKGSIPDRFSAQQFSDYHSELNMSSLELGDSALYFCASSLRPGQVANTGELFFGEGSRLTVL.

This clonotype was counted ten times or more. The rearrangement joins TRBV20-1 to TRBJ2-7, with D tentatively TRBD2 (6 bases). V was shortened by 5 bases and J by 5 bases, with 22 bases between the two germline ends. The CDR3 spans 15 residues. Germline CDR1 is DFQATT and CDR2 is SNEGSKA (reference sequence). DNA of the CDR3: TGCAGTGCTCCCCTCCCCGGGGGTTTAATCAACGAGCAGTACTTC. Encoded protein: CSAPLPGGLINEQYF.

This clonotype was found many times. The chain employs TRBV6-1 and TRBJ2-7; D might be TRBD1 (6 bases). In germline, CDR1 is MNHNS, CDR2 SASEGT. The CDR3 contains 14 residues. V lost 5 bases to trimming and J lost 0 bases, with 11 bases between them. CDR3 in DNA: TGTGCCAGCAGTACAGGGCCAAGCTCCTACGAGCAGTACTTC. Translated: CASSTGPSSYEQYF.

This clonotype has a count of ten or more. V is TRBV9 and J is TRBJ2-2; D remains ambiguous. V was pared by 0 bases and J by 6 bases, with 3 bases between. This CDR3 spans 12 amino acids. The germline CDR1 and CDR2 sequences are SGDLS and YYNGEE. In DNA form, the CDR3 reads TGTGCCAGCAGCGTAGTGGCCGGGGAGCTGTTTTTT. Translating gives CASSVVAGELFF. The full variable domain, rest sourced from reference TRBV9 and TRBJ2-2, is DSGVTQTPKHLITATGQRVTLRCSPRSGDLSVYWYQQSLDQGLQFLIQYYNGEERAKGNILERFSAQQFPDLHSELNLSSLELGDSALYFCASSVVAGELFFGEGSRLTVL.

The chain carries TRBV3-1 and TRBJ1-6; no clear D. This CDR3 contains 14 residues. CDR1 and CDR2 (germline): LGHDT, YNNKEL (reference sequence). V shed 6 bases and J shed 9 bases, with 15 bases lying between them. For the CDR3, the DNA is TGTGCCAGCAGTCACGGAGAGGCGGCTTCACCCCTCCACTTT. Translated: CASSHGEAASPLHF.